Presented here are 29 T cell receptor beta chains from one specimen sequenced in a study of control samples from healthy donors and cancer patients. Method: immunoSEQ multiplex PCR; TCRdb's copy keeps in-frame clones and lacks some. The table includes about 160,000 clones, 94% detected once. The sequenced sample consisted of blood. All receptors derive from a woman aged 35 to 49 in good health.

The chain is built from TRBV4-3 and TRBJ1-4; D remains ambiguous. Deletions cut 0 bases from V and 5 bases from J, with 13 bases between. In germline, CDR1 is LGHNA, CDR2 YSLEER. CDR3 length equals 16 residues. The CDR3 reads CASSQDMALENEKLFF. DNA for the CDR3: TGCGCCAGCAGCCAAGATATGGCGCTGGAAAATGAAAAACTGTTTTTT.

The V and J genes are TRBV12-3 or TRBV12-4 and TRBJ1-2; possibly TRBD1 for D (5 bases). The V end lost 5 bases, the J end lost 5 bases, and 12 bases lay between the germline ends. The CDR3 extends over 13 amino acids. In DNA form, the CDR3 reads TGTGCCAGCAGTGCCAGGGCTTCGTATGGCTACACCTTC. It translates to CASSARASYGYTF.

This chain links TRBV5-1 with TRBJ2-1, with 9 bases fitting TRBD2. Germline V lookup: CDR1 SGHRS, CDR2 YFSETQ. Trimming took 0 bases from V and 8 from J; bases not matched to a gene: 9. CDR3 length equals 16 residues. The CDR3 is CASSLGGSGRGYEQFF. CDR3 coding DNA: TGCGCCAGCAGCTTGGGCGGTAGCGGGAGAGGTTATGAGCAGTTCTTC.

The chain couples TRBV13 to TRBJ1-4, with a weak D call TRBD1 (5 bases). The germline V and J ends were trimmed by 2 bases and 1 base, with 14 bases remaining between them. The germline V gene has CDR1 PRHDT and CDR2 FYEKMQ (reference sequence). The CDR3 extends over 17 amino acids. CDR3: CASSLLPGGGTNEKLFF. DNA of the CDR3: TGTGCCAGCAGCTTATTACCGGGTGGGGGAACTAATGAAAAACTGTTTTTT.

The rearrangement joins TRBV18 to TRBJ1-6, with D perhaps matching TRBD1 (5 bases). Trimming took off 3 bases at V and 10 bases at J, with 13 bases between the two ends. The CDR3 loop spans 14 amino acids. Germline loops: CDR1 KGHSH, CDR2 LQKENI. CDR3 sequence (DNA): TGTGCCAGCTCACCCCAGGGTGATAGATCACCCCTCCACTTT. Amino acid sequence: CASSPQGDRSPLHF.

The chain uses TRBV5-1 and TRBJ1-1; no clear D. The CDR3 runs to 13 residues. Looked up from germline, CDR1 is SGHRS and CDR2 is YFSETQ. V was trimmed by 0 bases and J by 1 base, leaving 4 bases between them. The CDR3 sequence is CASSLDANTEAFF. The CDR3, as DNA: TGCGCCAGCAGCTTGGACGCGAACACTGAAGCTTTCTTT.

This clone was counted only a few times. The rearrangement joins TRBV6-5 to TRBJ2-7; D is unclear. Germline V lookup: CDR1 MNHEY, CDR2 SVGAGI. The CDR3 length is 13 residues. The V end lost 0 bases, the J end lost 4 bases, and 7 bases lay between the germline ends. The CDR3 sequence: CASSYSQGYEQYF. In nucleotides, the CDR3 is TGTGCCAGCAGTTACTCGCAAGGTTACGAGCAGTACTTC.

A remark on this clone: Within the sample, other DNA sequences also encode this same CDR3. This rearrangement joins TRBV4-3 to TRBJ1-5, with 7 positions matching TRBD1. V shed 1 base, J shed 4 bases, and the junction held 4 bases outside the gene matches. CDR1 LGHNA and CDR2 YSLEER come from the germline V gene. The CDR3 runs to 15 residues. The CDR3 sequence: CASSQGSTGNQPQHF. The CDR3 region has the DNA TGCGCCAGCAGCCAAGGTTCGACAGGGAATCAGCCCCAGCATTTT.

The J gene is TRBJ1-2, the V gene TRBV7-2, with TRBD1 identical over 8 bases. The CDR3 has 15 residues. Germline trimming cut 5 bases from V and 1 base from J; bases unmatched to any gene: 6. The germline CDR1 and CDR2 sequences are SGHTA and FQGNSA. This chain's CDR3 is CASSTPDRGNYGYTF. The DNA for the CDR3 is TGTGCCAGCAGCACACCAGACAGGGGTAACTATGGCTACACCTTC. Complete variable domain (other parts from reference TRBV7-2 and TRBJ1-2): GAGVSQSPSNKVTEKGKDVELRCDPISGHTALYWYRQSLGQGLEFLIYFQGNSAPDKSGLPSDRFSAERTGGSVSTLTIQRTQQEDSAVYLCASSTPDRGNYGYTFGSGTRLTVV.

This clone was found once. J is TRBJ1-2 and V is TRBV24-1; TRBD1 aligns across 7 bases. The J segment lost 7 bases and the V segment lost 0 bases, leaving 7 bases of the junction unmatched. This CDR3 is 15 amino acids long. The V gene's germline CDR1 is KGHDR and CDR2 SFDVKD. CDR3 sequence (DNA): TGTGCCACCAGTGATTTGCCCGGACAGGTATTTGGCTACACCTTC. Translating gives CATSDLPGQVFGYTF.

V gene TRBV6-6 combines with J gene TRBJ1-3; D gene uncertain. The CDR3 extends over 14 amino acids. CDR1 and CDR2 (germline): MNHNY, SVGAGI (reference sequence). V lost 6 bases, J lost 0 bases, and 9 bases lay in between. CDR3 coding DNA: TGTGCCAGCAGATCGACAAGCTCTGGAAACACCATATATTTT. This encodes CASRSTSSGNTIYF.

The genes are TRBV2 and TRBJ2-3, with D uncertain. The germline V gene has CDR1 SNHLY and CDR2 FYNNEI. V lost 7 bases to trimming and J lost 4 bases, with 12 bases between them. This CDR3 is 13 amino acids long. The CDR3, as DNA: TGTGCCAGCATTGCGGATCTGCCAGATACGCAGTATTTT. It is translated as CASIADLPDTQYF.

Note on this clone: Other DNA sequences of this sample code for an identical CDR3. The CDR3 protein is CASTVGQTVALPEAFF. The DNA of the CDR3 is TGTGCCAGCACCGTGGGACAGACGGTCGCCCTCCCTGAAGCTTTCTTT. The chain recombines TRBV2 with TRBJ1-1, with 7 nucleotides matching TRBD1. Germline V CDR1 and CDR2: SNHLY, FYNNEI. This CDR3 has 16 residues. V lost 7 bases to trimming and J lost 6 bases; unmatched junction nucleotides: 17. The entire variable domain, with the rest obtained from reference TRBV2 and TRBJ1-1, is as follows: EPEVTQTPSHQVTQMGQEVILRCVPISNHLYFYWYRQILGQKVEFLVSFYNNEISEKSEIFDDQFSVERPDGSNFTLKIRSTKLEDSAMYFCASTVGQTVALPEAFFGQGTRLTVV.

The V call is TRBV7-2, the J call TRBJ2-7, with 12 bases fitting TRBD2. Germline CDR1 is SGHTA and CDR2 is FQGNSA. Trimming cost V 4 bases and J 6 bases; bases outside gene matches: 7. This CDR3 has 15 amino acids. CDR3 bases: TGTGCCAGCAGCTCCTCTAGCGGGAGGGCCTCCGAGCAGTACTTC. This gives the protein CASSSSSGRASEQYF.

This sequence joins TRBV18 and TRBJ1-5; 8 nucleotides align to TRBD1. This CDR3 spans 15 amino acids. Per germline, CDR1 KGHSH and CDR2 LQKENI. V was pared by 3 bases and J by 6 bases, with 7 bases of the junction left unmatched. This chain's CDR3 is CASSPADRGSQPQHF. The CDR3 DNA reads TGTGCCAGCTCACCTGCCGACAGGGGATCTCAGCCCCAGCATTTT.

This clone was seen a single time. The chain joins TRBV2 to TRBJ1-2, with TRBD1 as a possible D gene (5 bases). The germline V gene encodes CDR1 SNHLY and CDR2 FYNNEI. This CDR3 comprises 14 residues. V lost 6 bases and J lost 4, with 15 bases in between. The CDR3 nucleotides are TGTGCCAGCAGCCCGGGACGGAGGATCTATGGCTACACCTTC. Protein product: CASSPGRRIYGYTF.

J is TRBJ1-3 and V is TRBV3-1 (or the pseudogene TRBV3-2); tentatively, D is TRBD1 (5 bases). CDR3 length equals 15 residues. Trimming pared 1 base from V and 4 bases from J, leaving 11 bases between. The germline CDR1 and CDR2 sequences are LGHDT and YNNKEL (reference sequence). The CDR3 coding sequence is TGTGCCAGCAGCCAAGCCGTTGGGGGAGGAAACACCATATATTTT. Translation gives CASSQAVGGGNTIYF.

The V gene is TRBV18, the J gene TRBJ1-5; D may be TRBD1 (5 bases). V lost 6 bases to trimming and J lost 5 bases, with 8 bases between them. The CDR3 is 12 residues long. Germline CDR1 reads KGHSH; CDR2 reads LQKENI. CDR3 nucleotides: TGTGCCAGCTCCCTGACAGATCAGCCCCAGCATTTT. This codes for CASSLTDQPQHF. The full variable domain, its missing parts supplied by reference TRBV18 and TRBJ1-5, is NAGVMQNPRHLVRRRGQEARLRCSPMKGHSHVYWYRQLPEEGLKFMVYLQKENIIDESGMPKERFSAEFPKEGPSILRIQQVVRGDSAAYFCASSLTDQPQHFGDGTRLSIL.

This clone has a single count. CDR3 DNA sequence: TGTGCCAGCAGCCCTCGAGAACCTCGGGACATGAGGAGCAATCAGCCCCAGCATTTT. Its protein product is CASSPREPRDMRSNQPQHF. V and J are TRBV21-1 and TRBJ1-5; the D call in the table, TRBD1, was not verified against the DNA. TRBV21-1 is an annotated pseudogene. This CDR3 comprises 19 residues.

V usage is TRBV6-2 or TRBV6-3 and J usage is TRBJ2-7, with a weak D call TRBD2 (6 bases). V lost 1 base and J lost 6, with 10 bases in between. The germline CDR1 and CDR2 sequences are MNHEY and SVGEGT. The CDR3 is made up of 13 amino acids. CDR3 amino acids: CASSYWGLGEQYF. CDR3 DNA: TGTGCCAGCAGTTACTGGGGACTTGGCGAGCAGTACTTC.

The chain recombines TRBV6-2 or TRBV6-3 with TRBJ1-1; D gene unclear. V lost 5 bases to trimming and J lost 1 base, with 11 bases between them. Germline V lookup: CDR1 MNHEY, CDR2 SVGEGT. This CDR3 region has 14 residues. CDR3 amino acids: CASSIQATNTEAFF. As DNA, the CDR3 is TGTGCCAGCAGTATTCAGGCTACGAACACTGAAGCTTTCTTT.

The chain links TRBV6-1 to TRBJ1-6, with D unclear. Per germline, CDR1 MNHNS and CDR2 SASEGT. CDR3 size: 14 residues. V was shortened by 0 bases and J by 11 bases, with 11 bases between the two germline ends. CDR3 coding DNA: TGTGCCAGCAGTGAAGCGCTGGTGGGAGCACCCCTCCACTTT. Amino acids: CASSEALVGAPLHF.

The chain has TRBV5-1 and TRBJ2-3; no clear D. There are 12 residues in the CDR3. The V gene's germline CDR1 is SGHRS and CDR2 YFSETQ. Trimming removed 5 bases from V and 6 bases from J, with 10 bases in between. As DNA, the CDR3 is TGCGCCAGCAGGAAGACTCTCGATACGCAGTATTTT. It specifies CASRKTLDTQYF.

This chain links TRBV4-1 with TRBJ1-1; perhaps TRBD1 as D (5 bases). Deletions cut 2 bases from V and 4 bases from J, with 11 bases between. Germline CDR1 and CDR2: MGHRA and YSYEKL. The length of the CDR3 is 14 residues. In DNA form, the CDR3 reads TGCGCCAGCAGCCAACATTCCAGGGTCACTGAAGCTTTCTTT. This codes for CASSQHSRVTEAFF.

The chain has TRBV28 and TRBJ1-1; 7 nucleotides agree with TRBD1. Per germline, CDR1 MDHEN and CDR2 SYDVKM. V shed 4 bases and J 10 bases; nucleotides not matched to a gene: 9. There are 13 residues in the CDR3. In nucleotides, the CDR3 is TGTGCCAGCAGTTCGATTCAACAGGGGATAGCTTTCTTT. Its protein is CASSSIQQGIAFF.

As concerns this clone: Its ends do not fully match the called genes, so a read error is possible. In the same sample, other DNA sequences code for this CDR3. The rearrangement uses TRBV7-9 and TRBJ2-4; 9 bases fit TRBD2. The CDR3 length is 18 residues. Germline lookup yields CDR1 SEHNR and CDR2 FQNEAQ (reference sequence). CDR3 sequence: CASSLRSGGFLAKNIQYF. CDR3 in DNA: TGTGCCAGTAGCTTAAGGAGCGGGGGGTTTTTAGCCAAAAACATTCAGTACTTC.

The chain combines TRBV5-1 with TRBJ2-3; 14 positions match TRBD2. V lost 4 bases, J lost 5 bases, and 6 bases stayed unmatched. Germline CDR1 reads SGHRS; CDR2 reads YFSETQ. The CDR3 is made up of 16 amino acids. CDR3 sequence reads: CASSQTSGGARDTQYF. DNA for the CDR3: TGCGCCAGCAGCCAGACTAGCGGGGGGGCGAGAGATACGCAGTATTTT.

This sequence joins TRBV5-1 and TRBJ1-1; weak D call: TRBD1 (5 bases). The CDR3 is 12 amino acids. Per germline, CDR1 SGHRS and CDR2 YFSETQ. The V and J ends lost 3 bases and 7 bases respectively, with 10 bases between them. CDR3 DNA sequence: TGCGCCAGCAGCTGGGACCAAAATGAAGCTTTCTTT. Translated: CASSWDQNEAFF. Combining the CDR3 with reference TRBV5-1 and TRBJ1-1 gives the whole variable domain KAGVTQTPRYLIKTRGQQVTLSCSPISGHRSVSWYQQTPGQGLQFLFEYFSETQRNKGNFPGRFSGRQFSNSRSEMNVSTLELGDSALYLCASSWDQNEAFFGQGTRLTVV.

The chain is built from TRBV5-1 and TRBJ2-5; 10 bases line up with TRBD1. The CDR3 runs 15 residues. CDR1 and CDR2 from the germline V gene are SGHRS and YFSETQ. The trim removed 4 bases at V and 5 bases at J, leaving 8 bases unmatched. CDR3 DNA sequence: TGCGCCAGCAGCCCCACCGGGACAGGGGCGGAGACCCAGTACTTC. Encoded protein: CASSPTGTGAETQYF.